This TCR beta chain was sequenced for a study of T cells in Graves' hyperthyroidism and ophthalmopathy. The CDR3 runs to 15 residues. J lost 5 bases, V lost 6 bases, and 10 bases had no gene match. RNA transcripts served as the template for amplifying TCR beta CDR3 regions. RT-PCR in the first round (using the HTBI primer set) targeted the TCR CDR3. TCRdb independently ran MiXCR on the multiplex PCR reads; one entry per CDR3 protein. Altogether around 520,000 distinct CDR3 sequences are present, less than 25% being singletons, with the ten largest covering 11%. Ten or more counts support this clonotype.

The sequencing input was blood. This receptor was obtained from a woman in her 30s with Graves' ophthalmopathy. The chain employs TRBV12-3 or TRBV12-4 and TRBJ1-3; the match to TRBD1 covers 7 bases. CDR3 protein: CASSPGGTIRNTIYF. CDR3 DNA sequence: TGTGCCAGCAGCCCAGGGGGAACGATAAGAAACACCATATATTTT.